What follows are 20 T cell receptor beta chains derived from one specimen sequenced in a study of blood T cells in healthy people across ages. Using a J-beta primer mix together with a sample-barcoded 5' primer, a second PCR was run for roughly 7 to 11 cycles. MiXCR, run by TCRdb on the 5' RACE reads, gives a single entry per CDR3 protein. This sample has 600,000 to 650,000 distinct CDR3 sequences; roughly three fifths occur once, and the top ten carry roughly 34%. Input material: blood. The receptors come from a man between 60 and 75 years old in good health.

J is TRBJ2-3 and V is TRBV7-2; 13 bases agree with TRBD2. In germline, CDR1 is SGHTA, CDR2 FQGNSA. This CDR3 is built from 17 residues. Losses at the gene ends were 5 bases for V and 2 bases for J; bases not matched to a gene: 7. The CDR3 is CASSPWTSGGDTDTQYF. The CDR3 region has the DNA TGTGCCAGCAGCCCGTGGACTAGCGGGGGAGACACAGATACGCAGTATTTT.

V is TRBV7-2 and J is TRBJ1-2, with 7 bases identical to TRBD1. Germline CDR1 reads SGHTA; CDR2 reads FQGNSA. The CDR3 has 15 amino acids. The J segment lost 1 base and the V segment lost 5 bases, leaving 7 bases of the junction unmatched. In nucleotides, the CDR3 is TGTGCCAGCAGCCTATTAGGGGGCATTAACTATGGCTACACCTTC. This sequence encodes CASSLLGGINYGYTF.

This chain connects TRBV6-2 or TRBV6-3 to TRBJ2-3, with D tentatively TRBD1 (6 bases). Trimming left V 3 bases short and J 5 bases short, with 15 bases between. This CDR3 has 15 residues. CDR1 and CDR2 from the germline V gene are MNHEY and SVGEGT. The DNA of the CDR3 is TGTGCCAGCAGTTATGGTGGGGGCCGTGGAGATACGCAGTATTTT. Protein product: CASSYGGGRGDTQYF.

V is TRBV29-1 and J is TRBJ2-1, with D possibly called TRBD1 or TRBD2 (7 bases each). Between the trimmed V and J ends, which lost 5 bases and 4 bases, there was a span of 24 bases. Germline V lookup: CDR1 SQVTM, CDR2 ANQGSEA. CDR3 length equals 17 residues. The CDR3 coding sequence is TGCAGCGTTTCGATGGCAGGGGGTGGGGGGGCTTACAATGAGCAGTTCTTC. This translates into CSVSMAGGGGAYNEQFF.

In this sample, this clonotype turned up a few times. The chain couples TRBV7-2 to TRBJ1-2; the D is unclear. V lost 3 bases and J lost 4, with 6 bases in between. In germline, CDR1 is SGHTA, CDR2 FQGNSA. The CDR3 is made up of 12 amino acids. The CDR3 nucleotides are TGTGCCAGCAGCTTGAAGAGCTATGGCTACACCTTC. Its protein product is CASSLKSYGYTF. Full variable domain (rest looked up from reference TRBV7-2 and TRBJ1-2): GAGVSQSPSNKVTEKGKDVELRCDPISGHTALYWYRQSLGQGLEFLIYFQGNSAPDKSGLPSDRFSAERTGGSVSTLTIQRTQQEDSAVYLCASSLKSYGYTFGSGTRLTVV.

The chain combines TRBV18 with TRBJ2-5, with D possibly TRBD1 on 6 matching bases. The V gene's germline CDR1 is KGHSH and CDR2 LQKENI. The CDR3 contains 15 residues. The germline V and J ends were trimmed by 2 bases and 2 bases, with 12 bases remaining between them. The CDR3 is CASSPETGRQETQYF. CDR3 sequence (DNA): TGTGCCAGCTCACCAGAGACAGGAAGGCAAGAGACCCAGTACTTC.

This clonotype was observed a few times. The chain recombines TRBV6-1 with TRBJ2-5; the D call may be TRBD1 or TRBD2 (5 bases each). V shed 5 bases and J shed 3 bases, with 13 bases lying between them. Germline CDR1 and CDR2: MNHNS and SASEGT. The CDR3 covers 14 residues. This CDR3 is CASSPRDPKETQYF. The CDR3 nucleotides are TGTGCCAGCAGTCCCCGGGACCCCAAAGAGACCCAGTACTTC.

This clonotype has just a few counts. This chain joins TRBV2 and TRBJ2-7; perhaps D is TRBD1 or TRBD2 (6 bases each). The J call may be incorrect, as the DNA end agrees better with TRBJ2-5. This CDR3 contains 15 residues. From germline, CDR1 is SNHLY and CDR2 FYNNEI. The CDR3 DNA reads TGTGCCAGCAGCTCGGATGCAGGGGAGGTCGAGACCCAGTACTTC. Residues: CASSSDAGEVETQYF.

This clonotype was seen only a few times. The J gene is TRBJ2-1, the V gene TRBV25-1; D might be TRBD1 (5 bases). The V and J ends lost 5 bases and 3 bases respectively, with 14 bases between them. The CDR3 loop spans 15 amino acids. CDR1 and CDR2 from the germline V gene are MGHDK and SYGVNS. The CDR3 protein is CASSPRVSGYNEQFF. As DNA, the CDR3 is TGTGCCAGCAGTCCCAGGGTGTCAGGCTACAATGAGCAGTTCTTC.

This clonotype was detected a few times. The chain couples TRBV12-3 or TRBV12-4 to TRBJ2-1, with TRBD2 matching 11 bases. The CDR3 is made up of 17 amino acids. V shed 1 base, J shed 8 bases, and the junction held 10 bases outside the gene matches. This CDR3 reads CASSLGALAGGWYEQFF. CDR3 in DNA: TGTGCCAGCAGTTTAGGGGCCCTAGCGGGGGGCTGGTATGAGCAGTTCTTC.

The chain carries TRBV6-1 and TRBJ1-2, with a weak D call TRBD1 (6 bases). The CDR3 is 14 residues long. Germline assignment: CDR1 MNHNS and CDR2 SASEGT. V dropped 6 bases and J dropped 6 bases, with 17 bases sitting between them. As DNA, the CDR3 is TGTGCCAGCAGGAAGACAGGCCGAGGGGATGGCTACACCTTC. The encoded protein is CASRKTGRGDGYTF.

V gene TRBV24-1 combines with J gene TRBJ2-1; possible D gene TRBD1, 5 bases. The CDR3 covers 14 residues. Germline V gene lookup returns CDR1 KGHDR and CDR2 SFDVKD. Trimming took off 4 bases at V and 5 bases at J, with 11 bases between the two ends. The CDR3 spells CATSEGQGNNEQFF. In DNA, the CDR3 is TGTGCCACCAGTGAGGGCCAGGGCAACAATGAGCAGTTCTTC.

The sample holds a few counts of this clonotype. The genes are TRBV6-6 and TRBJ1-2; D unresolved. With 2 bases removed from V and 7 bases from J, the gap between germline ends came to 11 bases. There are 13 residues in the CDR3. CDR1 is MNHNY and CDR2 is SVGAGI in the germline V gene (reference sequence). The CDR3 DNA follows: TGTGCCAGCAGTTACGTACGGACTCTTGGCTACACCTTC. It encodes CASSYVRTLGYTF.

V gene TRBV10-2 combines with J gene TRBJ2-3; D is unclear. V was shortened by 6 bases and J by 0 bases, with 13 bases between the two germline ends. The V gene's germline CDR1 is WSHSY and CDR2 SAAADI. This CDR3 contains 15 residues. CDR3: CASRLGPLSTDTQYF. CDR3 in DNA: TGCGCCAGCAGACTCGGACCCTTGAGCACAGATACGCAGTATTTT.

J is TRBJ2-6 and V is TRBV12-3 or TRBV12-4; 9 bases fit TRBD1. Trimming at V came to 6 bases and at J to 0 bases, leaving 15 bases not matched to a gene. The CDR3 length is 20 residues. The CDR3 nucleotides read TGTGCCAGCAGACCACACCTTCCGGGACAGGGCGCCTCTGGGGCCAACGTCCTGACTTTC. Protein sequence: CASRPHLPGQGASGANVLTF.

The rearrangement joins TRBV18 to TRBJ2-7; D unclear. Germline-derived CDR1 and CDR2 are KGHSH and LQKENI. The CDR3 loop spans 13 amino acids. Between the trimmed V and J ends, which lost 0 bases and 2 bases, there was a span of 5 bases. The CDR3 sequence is CASSPPSAYEQYF. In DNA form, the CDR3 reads TGTGCCAGCTCACCACCGTCAGCCTACGAGCAGTACTTC.

As DNA, the CDR3 is TGTGCCAGTAACGCAAAGGACAGGGCGAGAGATACGCAGTATTTT. Its protein is CASNAKDRARDTQYF. The rearrangement links TRBV19 to TRBJ2-3; 8 positions match TRBD1. CDR1 is LNHDA and CDR2 is SQIVND in the germline V gene (reference sequence). The CDR3 has 15 residues. The junction had 11 bases not matched to a gene; V was cut back by 7 bases and J by 5 bases.

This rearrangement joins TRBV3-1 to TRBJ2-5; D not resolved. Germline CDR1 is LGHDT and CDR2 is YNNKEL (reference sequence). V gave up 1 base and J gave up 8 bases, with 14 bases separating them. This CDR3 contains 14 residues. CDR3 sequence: CASSQALEHRTQYF. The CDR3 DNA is TGTGCCAGCAGCCAAGCTTTAGAACATCGCACCCAGTACTTC.

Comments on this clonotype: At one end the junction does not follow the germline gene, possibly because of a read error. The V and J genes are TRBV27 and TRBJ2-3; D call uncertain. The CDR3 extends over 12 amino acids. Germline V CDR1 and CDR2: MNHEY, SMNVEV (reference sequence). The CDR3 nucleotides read TGTGCCAGCAGTCCAAGCACAGATACGCAGAATTTT. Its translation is CASSPSTDTQNF.

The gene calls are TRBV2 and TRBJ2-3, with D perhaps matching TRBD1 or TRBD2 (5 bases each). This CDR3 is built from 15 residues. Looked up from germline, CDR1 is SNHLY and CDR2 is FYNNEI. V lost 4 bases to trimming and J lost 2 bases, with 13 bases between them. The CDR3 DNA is TGTGCCAGCAGTGTACGGGGTGGGGCCACAGATACGCAGTATTTT. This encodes CASSVRGGATDTQYF.